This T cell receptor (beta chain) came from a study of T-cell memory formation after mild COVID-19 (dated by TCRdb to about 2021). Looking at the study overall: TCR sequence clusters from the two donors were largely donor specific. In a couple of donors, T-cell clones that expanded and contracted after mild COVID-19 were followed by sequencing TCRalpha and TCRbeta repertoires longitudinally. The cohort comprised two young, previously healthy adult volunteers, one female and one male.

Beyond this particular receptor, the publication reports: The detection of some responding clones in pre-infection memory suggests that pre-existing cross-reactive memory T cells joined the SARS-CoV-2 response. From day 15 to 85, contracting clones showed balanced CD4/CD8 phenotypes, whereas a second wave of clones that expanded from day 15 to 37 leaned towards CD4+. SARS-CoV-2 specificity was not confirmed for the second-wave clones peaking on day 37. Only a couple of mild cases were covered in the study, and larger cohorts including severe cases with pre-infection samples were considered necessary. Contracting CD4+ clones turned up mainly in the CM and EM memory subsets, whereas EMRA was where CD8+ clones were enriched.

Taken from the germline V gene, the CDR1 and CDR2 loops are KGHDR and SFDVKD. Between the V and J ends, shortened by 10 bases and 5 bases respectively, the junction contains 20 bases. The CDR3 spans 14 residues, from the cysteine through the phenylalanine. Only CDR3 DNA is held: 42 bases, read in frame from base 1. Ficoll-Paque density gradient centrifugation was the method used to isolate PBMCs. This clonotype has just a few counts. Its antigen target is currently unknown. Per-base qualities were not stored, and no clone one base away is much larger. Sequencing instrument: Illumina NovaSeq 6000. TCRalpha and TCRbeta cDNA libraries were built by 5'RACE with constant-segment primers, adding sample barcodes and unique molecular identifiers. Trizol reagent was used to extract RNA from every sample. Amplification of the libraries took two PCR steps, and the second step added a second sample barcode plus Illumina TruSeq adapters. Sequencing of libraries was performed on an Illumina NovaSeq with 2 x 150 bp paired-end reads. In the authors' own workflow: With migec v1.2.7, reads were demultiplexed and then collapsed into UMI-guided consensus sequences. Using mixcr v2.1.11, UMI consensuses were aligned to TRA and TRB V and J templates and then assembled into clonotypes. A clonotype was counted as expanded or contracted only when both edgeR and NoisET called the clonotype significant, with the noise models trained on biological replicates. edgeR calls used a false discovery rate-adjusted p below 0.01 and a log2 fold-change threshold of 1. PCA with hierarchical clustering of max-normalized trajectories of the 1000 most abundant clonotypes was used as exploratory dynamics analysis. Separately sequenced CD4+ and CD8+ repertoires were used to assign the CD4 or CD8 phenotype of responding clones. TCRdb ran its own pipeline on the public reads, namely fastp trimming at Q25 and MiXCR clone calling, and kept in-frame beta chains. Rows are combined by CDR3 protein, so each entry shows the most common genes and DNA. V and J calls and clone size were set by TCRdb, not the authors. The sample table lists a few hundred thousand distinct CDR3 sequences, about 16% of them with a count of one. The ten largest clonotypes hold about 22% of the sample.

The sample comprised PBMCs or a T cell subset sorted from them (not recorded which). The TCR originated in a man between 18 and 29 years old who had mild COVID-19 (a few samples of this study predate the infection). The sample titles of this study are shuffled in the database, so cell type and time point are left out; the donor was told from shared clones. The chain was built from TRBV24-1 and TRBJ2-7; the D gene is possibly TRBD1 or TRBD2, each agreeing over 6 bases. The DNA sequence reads TGTGCCACAGTCGTATGGGGGGCTGGGCACGAGCAGTACTTC. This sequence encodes CATVVWGAGHEQYF.